The rows below give T cell receptor beta chains drawn from one sample of a study of blood T cell repertoires in COVID-19. Profiled with immunoSEQ multiplex PCR; TCRdb holds only in-frame clones, not every one. The profile shows a few hundred thousand clones, nearly 90% of them singletons. Source material: PBMCs or T cells enriched from blood (not recorded which). The source of these receptors is a woman aged 18 to 35 with acute COVID-19. The CDR3 runs from the conserved cysteine through the conserved F or W. Fields, in order: clone size, V gene, D gene, J gene, CDR3 DNA, CDR3 protein. A D gene is named only where the DNA matches it firmly. Not all rows give a size; the values are once, few, many and, for expanded clones, a class.

-	TRBV28	-	TRBJ1-5	TGTGCCAGCAGTTTATCTTTAAATCAGCCCCAGCATTTT	CASSLSLNQPQHF
-	TRBV3-1/TRBV3-2	-	TRBJ2-4	TGTGCCAGCAGCCAAGAACGAGCGGGCCGAGCCAAAAACATTCAGTACTTC	CASSQERAGRAKNIQYF
-	TRBV27	TRBD2	TRBJ2-3	TGTGCCAGCAGGCGGGAGGCAGATACGCAGTATTTT	CASRREADTQYF
-	TRBV6-6	TRBD1	TRBJ1-1	TGTGCCAGCAGATATGGACAGGCTTACACTGAAGCTTTCTTT	CASRYGQAYTEAFF
few	TRBV6-1	TRBD1	TRBJ1-1	TGTGCCAGCAGTGAAATGGGACAGGGGACTGAAGCTTTCTTT	CASSEMGQGTEAFF
-	TRBV6-1	TRBD1	TRBJ1-4	TGTGCCAGCAGTGAAGTCGGACAGGGGATAGGAAAACTGTTTTTT	CASSEVGQGIGKLFF
-	TRBV18	-	TRBJ2-3	TGTGCCAGCTCTCCGGTGGATACGCAGTATTTT	CASSPVDTQYF
-	TRBV28	TRBD1	TRBJ1-2	TGTGCCAGCAGTTTAGCCCTACAGGGGGCGGGAGGCTACACCTTC	CASSLALQGAGGYTF
-	TRBV6-5	-	TRBJ1-2	TGTGCCAGCACCTTATTCCATGGCTACACCTTC	CASTLFHGYTF
-	TRBV19	TRBD1	TRBJ2-1	TGTGCCAGTAGTGATTGGGGACAGGGGGTGGGCAATGAGCAGTTCTTC	CASSDWGQGVGNEQFF
-	TRBV11-2	-	TRBJ2-3	TGTGCCAGCAGCCCCTACACAGATACGCAGTATTTT	CASSPYTDTQYF
-	TRBV28	TRBD1	TRBJ1-2	TGTGCCAGCAGCACCTGGACAGGGCGAGGCTACACCTTC	CASSTWTGRGYTF
-	TRBV7-9	-	TRBJ1-2	TGTGCCAGCAGCGGATCCCCGACAGCCCCTGGGGACTATGGCTACACCTTC	CASSGSPTAPGDYGYTF
few	TRBV27	TRBD1	TRBJ2-6	TGTGCCAGCAGTGCGACAGGGAGCTCTGGGGCCAACGTCCTGACTTTC	CASSATGSSGANVLTF
-	TRBV6-5	TRBD1	TRBJ2-7	TGTGCCAGCAGTTACTCGATACAGGGGGCCTACGAGCAGTACTTC	CASSYSIQGAYEQYF
-	TRBV19	TRBD2	TRBJ2-2	TGTGCCAGTAGTATTAGCGGGAGTACTCTCTCCGGGGAGCTGTTTTTT	CASSISGSTLSGELFF
-	TRBV5-1	-	TRBJ1-5	TGCGCCAGCAGCTTGGCCGGGAATCAGCCCCAGCATTTT	CASSLAGNQPQHF
-	TRBV12-5	-	TRBJ1-4	TGTGCTAGTGGTTTTCGAGGTGAAAAACTGTTTTTT	CASGFRGEKLFF
-	TRBV28	TRBD1	TRBJ1-1	TGTGCCAGCAGTCTGGGACAGGGGGTAGGCACTGAAGCTTTCTTT	CASSLGQGVGTEAFF
-	TRBV28	-	TRBJ2-7	TGTGCCAGCAGTTTGGGGCGTAGACCTGGAGACCCCTACGAGCAGTACTTC	CASSLGRRPGDPYEQYF
once	TRBV28	-	TRBJ1-5	TGTGCCAGCAGTTCAAGAGTAGGTCAGGGGATATATAGCAATCAGCCCCAGCATTTT	CASSSRVGQGIYSNQPQHF
-	TRBV12-3/TRBV12-4	-	TRBJ1-1	TGTGCCAGCAGGCCTACTCCAAGCTCTGAAGCTTTCTTT	CASRPTPSSEAFF
-	TRBV19	-	TRBJ2-2	TGTGCCAGTAGTATAATTCGGGGTAACACCGGGGAGCTGTTTTTT	CASSIIRGNTGELFF
-	TRBV7-9	-	TRBJ1-2	TGTGCCAGCAGCTTAATCCGGTCGGACTATGGCTACACCTTC	CASSLIRSDYGYTF
-	TRBV28	-	TRBJ2-2	TGTGCCAGCAGTACAGGGTCCGGGGAGCTGTTTTTT	CASSTGSGELFF
-	TRBV7-8	-	TRBJ2-2	TGTGCCAGCAGCTTAGTAGGACTCGGGCAGACGAACACCGGGGAGCTGTTTTTT	CASSLVGLGQTNTGELFF
-	TRBV29-1	TRBD1	TRBJ1-1	TGCAGCGTGACCCGACAGGGGAACACTGAAGCTTTCTTT	CSVTRQGNTEAFF
-	TRBV29-1	-	TRBJ2-1	TGCAGCGTTGAGCTAGGAAGCAATGAGCAGTTCTTC	CSVELGSNEQFF
-	TRBV28	-	TRBJ1-5	TGTGCCAGCAGTTTCACAGGGACCATAAATCAGCCCCAGCATTTT	CASSFTGTINQPQHF
once	TRBV5-1	TRBD1	TRBJ2-3	TGCGCCAGCAGCCCTTTATGGACAGGGACTGACACAGATACGCAGTATTTT	CASSPLWTGTDTDTQYF
-	TRBV11-3	-	TRBJ1-2	TGTGCCAGCAGCTTTCGGGAGAATGGCTACACCTTC	CASSFRENGYTF
-	TRBV7-2	-	TRBJ1-3	TGTGCCAGCAGCTTACACGGTCCGGCGGGGGTCACTGGAAACACCATATATTTT	CASSLHGPAGVTGNTIYF
-	TRBV9	-	TRBJ2-1	TGTGCCAGCAGCGTAACCCCTACCGACAATGAGCAGTTCTTC	CASSVTPTDNEQFF
-	TRBV28	TRBD1	TRBJ1-2	TGTGCCAGCAGTTCCCCTCGGACAGGCCGTAACTATGGCTACACCTTC	CASSSPRTGRNYGYTF
-	TRBV30	TRBD1	TRBJ1-2	TGTGCCTGGAGGGAGACAGGGGATAACTATGGCTACACCTTC	CAWRETGDNYGYTF
-	TRBV18	TRBD1	TRBJ2-2	TGTGCCAGCTCACCGCAGGGACAGACGAACACCGGGGAGCTGTTTTTT	CASSPQGQTNTGELFF
-	TRBV10-1	-	TRBJ1-1	TGCGCCAGCAGTGAGTCCATGAACACTGAAGCTTTCTTT	CASSESMNTEAFF